This T cell receptor beta chain was sequenced for a study of control samples from healthy donors and cancer patients (dated by TCRdb to about 2020). The protocol used for the library was the immunoSEQ multiplex PCR assay. The clones in this table, taken by TCRdb from immuneACCESS, are in-frame only. Not every clone is retained; where verified, under half of the shortfall comes from an unresolved V gene, and the cause of the rest is unknown. This sample lists about 120,000 clones; roughly 92% were detected once. Together, the top ten hold approximately 0.58% of the sample. Comment on this clone: What antigen it recognizes has not been identified. No per-base quality is available; no much larger clone lies one base away.

CDR1 and CDR2, per the germline V gene, are SGDLS and YYNGEE. V and J are truncated by 0 bases and 4 bases respectively, leaving an intervening sequence of 13 bases. From the cysteine through the phenylalanine, the CDR3 covers 15 amino acids. Only the CDR3 DNA is retained, 45 bases long and in frame from the first base. The source of this sequence is a man older than 75 with head and neck cancer. The sequence is built from TRBV9 and TRBJ1-1; a tentative D call is TRBD1 (5 bases match). The material sequenced was PBMCs. The bases are TGTGCCAGCAGCGTAGTGGTGGGGCTGAGCACTGAAGCTTTCTTT. Translated, it reads CASSVVVGLSTEAFF.